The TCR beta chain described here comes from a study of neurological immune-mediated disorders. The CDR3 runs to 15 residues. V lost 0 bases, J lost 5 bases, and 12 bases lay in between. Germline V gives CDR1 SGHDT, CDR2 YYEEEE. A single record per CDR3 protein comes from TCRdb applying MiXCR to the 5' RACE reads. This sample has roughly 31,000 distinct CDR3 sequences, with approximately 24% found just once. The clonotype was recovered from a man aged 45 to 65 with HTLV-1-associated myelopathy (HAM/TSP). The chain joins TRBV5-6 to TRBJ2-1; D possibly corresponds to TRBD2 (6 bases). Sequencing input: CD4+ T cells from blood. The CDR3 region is CASSLVPGSNNEQFF. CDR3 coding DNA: TGTGCCAGCAGCTTGGTCCCCGGGAGTAACAATGAGCAGTTCTTC.